These 23 T cell receptor beta chains originate from one sample sequenced in a study of blood T cell repertoires in COVID-19. Only in-frame clones appear in the TCRdb table, and some are missing; sequencing was by immunoSEQ multiplex PCR. This repertoire shows 150,000 or so clones, over 65% found once; its top ten account for 1.5% to 2%. Sequencing was done on a sample of peripheral blood. The receptors originated from an older man with acute or convalescent COVID-19.

The table lists this clone with a few counts. V usage is TRBV14 and J usage is TRBJ2-5; possible D gene TRBD1, 5 bases. CDR3 length: 14 residues. With 2 bases removed from V and 4 bases from J, the gap between germline ends came to 11 bases. Per the germline V gene, CDR1 is SGHDN and CDR2 is FVKESK. The DNA of the CDR3 is TGTGCCAGCAGCCAAATTCAGGGTATAGAGACCCAGTACTTC. Its translation is CASSQIQGIETQYF.

This rearrangement joins TRBV18 to TRBJ2-1; maybe TRBD1 (5 bases). Germline loops: CDR1 KGHSH, CDR2 LQKENI. V was clipped by 6 bases and J by 7 bases, with 10 bases between them. The CDR3 runs 12 residues. This CDR3 reads CASSPTANEQFF. CDR3 bases: TGTGCCAGCTCGCCGACAGCGAATGAGCAGTTCTTC.

The chain carries TRBV3-1 (or the pseudogene TRBV3-2) and TRBJ1-5; D possibly corresponds to TRBD1 (6 bases). V lost 1 base, J lost 9 bases, and 13 bases lay in between. This CDR3 contains 14 residues. In germline, CDR1 is LGHDT, CDR2 YNNKEL (reference sequence). The CDR3 reads CASSQAGDTRPQHF. The CDR3 coding sequence is TGTGCCAGCAGCCAAGCAGGGGATACGCGGCCCCAGCATTTT.

The rearrangement uses TRBV13 and TRBJ2-2; D is possibly TRBD1 (6 bases). This CDR3 contains 16 residues. The ends were cut back, 4 bases at V and 4 bases at J, with 16 bases in the middle. CDR1 PRHDT and CDR2 FYEKMQ come from the germline V gene (reference sequence). DNA of the CDR3: TGTGCCAGCAGCTATTGGACAGCCCTGGGCACCGGGGAGCTGTTTTTT. This gives the protein CASSYWTALGTGELFF.

This clone has just one count. This rearrangement joins TRBV6-5 to TRBJ1-1; maybe TRBD1 (5 bases). Trimming removed 8 bases from V and 3 bases from J, with 16 bases in between. The CDR3 runs 14 residues. The germline CDR1 and CDR2 sequences are MNHEY and SVGAGI. CDR3 amino acids: CASSLEGRDTEAFF. In DNA form, the CDR3 reads TGTGCCAGCTCCCTGGAGGGCAGGGACACTGAAGCTTTCTTT.

The rearrangement uses TRBV7-6 and TRBJ1-2, with 7 bases identical to TRBD1. J was trimmed by 3 bases and V by 5 bases; bases with no gene match: 9. The CDR3 is made up of 15 amino acids. Per germline, CDR1 SGHVS and CDR2 FNYEAQ. The CDR3 protein is CASSQASTGYYGYTF. In DNA form, the CDR3 reads TGTGCCAGCAGCCAGGCCTCGACAGGGTACTATGGCTACACCTTC.

This clone appeared a few times. V and J are TRBV5-6 and TRBJ2-7; D is possibly TRBD1 (5 bases). Germline assignment: CDR1 SGHDT and CDR2 YYEEEE. The ends were cut back, 4 bases at V and 5 bases at J, with 16 bases in the middle. The CDR3 has 14 amino acids. The CDR3 spells CASSQNQGLDEQYF. The CDR3 region has the DNA TGTGCCAGCAGCCAAAATCAGGGATTGGACGAGCAGTACTTC.

The rearrangement links TRBV19 to TRBJ1-4; 9 bases are shared with TRBD1. With 3 bases clipped from V and 0 bases from J, the junction kept 2 bases outside the gene matches. Germline CDR1 LNHDA, CDR2 SQIVND (reference sequence). The CDR3 loop spans 16 amino acids. CDR3 in amino acids: CASSIRQGATNEKLFF. The CDR3 region has the DNA TGTGCCAGTAGTATCCGACAGGGGGCAACTAATGAAAAACTGTTTTTT. Combining the CDR3 with reference TRBV19 and TRBJ1-4 gives the whole variable domain DGGITQSPKYLFRKEGQNVTLSCEQNLNHDAMYWYRQDPGQGLRLIYYSQIVNDFQKGDIAEGYSVSREKKESFPLTVTSAQKNPTAFYLCASSIRQGATNEKLFFGSGTQLSVL.

This rearrangement joins TRBV9 to TRBJ2-7; a weak D match, TRBD2 (5 bases). Germline V gives CDR1 SGDLS, CDR2 YYNGEE. This CDR3 has 13 residues. Trimming left V 2 bases short and J 7 bases short, with 13 bases between. The CDR3 is CASSVRGTREQYF. DNA of the CDR3: TGTGCCAGCAGCGTGAGAGGTACTAGGGAGCAGTACTTC.

This clone occurred a few times. V and J are TRBV21-1 and TRBJ2-3; the table names TRBD2, a call not compared with the DNA. TRBV21-1 is listed as a pseudogene. The CDR3 contains 16 residues. Written as DNA, the CDR3 is TGTGCCAGCAGCAAAGAGTTAAGCGGGCGGACAGATACGCAGTATTTT. It specifies CASSKELSGRTDTQYF.

This clone was seen a handful of times. This rearrangement joins TRBV13 to TRBJ1-1, with D tentatively TRBD1 (5 bases). The CDR3 is made up of 14 amino acids. Germline V gene data show CDR1 as PRHDT and CDR2 as FYEKMQ (reference sequence). Trimming took off 5 bases at V and 4 bases at J, with 14 bases between the two ends. This CDR3 is CASSRGYGGTEAFF. CDR3 nucleotide sequence: TGTGCCAGCAGCCGGGGATACGGGGGCACTGAAGCTTTCTTT.

This rearrangement joins TRBV18 to TRBJ2-5; no clear D gene. The germline V and J ends were trimmed by 6 bases and 5 bases, with 7 bases remaining between them. CDR1 is KGHSH, CDR2 LQKENI, per germline. The length of the CDR3 is 11 residues. The CDR3 region is CASSVEETQYF. The CDR3 DNA reads TGTGCCAGCTCGGTCGAGGAGACCCAGTACTTC. Looking up the rest from reference TRBV18 and TRBJ2-5 gives the full variable domain: NAGVMQNPRHLVRRRGQEARLRCSPMKGHSHVYWYRQLPEEGLKFMVYLQKENIIDESGMPKERFSAEFPKEGPSILRIQQVVRGDSAAYFCASSVEETQYFGPGTRLLVL.

J is TRBJ1-1 and V is TRBV18; TRBD1 aligns across 8 bases. This CDR3 comprises 17 residues. Trimming took 4 bases from V and 0 from J; bases not matched to a gene: 10. Germline lookup yields CDR1 KGHSH and CDR2 LQKENI. DNA for the CDR3: TGTGCCAGCTCACTTGACAGGGGCCGGCGGATGAACACTGAAGCTTTCTTT. It yields the protein CASSLDRGRRMNTEAFF.

The chain recombines TRBV29-1 with TRBJ2-3; 13 bases fit TRBD2. Trimming cost V 4 bases and J 5 bases; bases outside gene matches: 3. Germline CDR1 SQVTM, CDR2 ANQGSEA. The CDR3 consists of 14 residues. The CDR3 bases are TGCAGCGTTGGTACTAGCGGGGGGGAAGATACGCAGTATTTT. Translating gives CSVGTSGGEDTQYF.

This chain connects TRBV10-3 to TRBJ2-3, with 8 nucleotides matching TRBD2. The CDR3 length is 16 residues. Trimming at V came to 0 bases and at J to 4 bases, leaving 6 bases not matched to a gene. CDR1 and CDR2 from the germline V gene are ENHRY and SYGVKD. The CDR3, as DNA: TGTGCCATCAGTGAGTCTTCAGGACTAGCATCAGATACGCAGTATTTT. It specifies CAISESSGLASDTQYF.

The V call is TRBV28, the J call TRBJ1-2, with TRBD1 matching over 7 bases. This CDR3 is 15 amino acids long. Germline V gives CDR1 MDHEN, CDR2 SYDVKM. V was clipped by 6 bases and J by 2 bases; unmatched bases: 9. The CDR3 here is CASSRTGRGNYGYTF. The CDR3 DNA follows: TGTGCCAGCAGCCGGACAGGCCGAGGGAACTATGGCTACACCTTC.

V gene TRBV10-3 combines with J gene TRBJ2-5; tentatively, D is TRBD2 (6 bases). The CDR3 sequence is 13 residues long. V shed 6 bases and J shed 5 bases, with 13 bases lying between them. CDR1 is ENHRY, CDR2 SYGVKD, per germline. CDR3: CAISGGREETQYF. CDR3 DNA sequence: TGTGCCATCAGCGGGGGTCGAGAGGAGACCCAGTACTTC.

CDR3 nucleotides: TGTGCCAGCAGTTGGACAGGCGTCAATCAGCCCCAGCATTTT. This encodes CASSWTGVNQPQHF. The chain links TRBV6-5 to TRBJ1-5; 7 bases line up with TRBD1. The length of the CDR3 is 14 residues. The V and J ends lost 4 bases and 3 bases, in that order; junction bases with no gene match: 3. Germline CDR1 is MNHEY and CDR2 is SVGAGI.

The chain links TRBV3-1 (or the pseudogene TRBV3-2) to TRBJ1-1; D unresolved. The V and J ends lost 1 base and 3 bases respectively, with 15 bases between them. CDR1 and CDR2 (germline): LGHDT, YNNKEL (reference sequence). The CDR3 has 16 residues. The CDR3 is CASSQVPDLSDTEAFF. The CDR3, as DNA: TGTGCCAGCAGCCAAGTCCCGGACTTATCGGACACTGAAGCTTTCTTT.

The chain combines TRBV18 with TRBJ2-7; D may be TRBD2 (5 bases). Germline V gene data show CDR1 as KGHSH and CDR2 as LQKENI. Trimming took off 2 bases at V and 4 bases at J, with 9 bases between the two ends. The length of the CDR3 is 13 residues. The CDR3 nucleotides read TGTGCCAGCTCACCAGGCCGGGGATACGAGCAGTACGTC. Translating gives CASSPGRGYEQYV.

This rearrangement joins TRBV3-1 (or the pseudogene TRBV3-2) to TRBJ2-3, with 8 bases that match TRBD2. Germline CDR1 LGHDT, CDR2 YNNKEL (reference sequence). The J segment lost 1 base and the V segment lost 3 bases, leaving 12 bases of the junction unmatched. The CDR3 sequence is 18 residues long. The CDR3 protein is CASSQRPPGSGGTDTQYF. The CDR3 DNA is TGTGCCAGCAGCCAGAGACCCCCAGGTAGCGGGGGCACAGATACGCAGTATTTT.

This clone has only a few counts. The CDR3 region has the DNA TGTGCCATCAGTGATGGGGCAGCCACATGGGTTCGGGAAAAACTGTTTTTT. It encodes CAISDGAATWVREKLFF. This chain connects TRBV10-3 to TRBJ1-4, with TRBD1 as a possible D gene (5 bases). V lost 3 bases, J lost 8 bases, and 22 bases lay in between. The CDR3 is 17 amino acids. Germline V CDR1 and CDR2: ENHRY, SYGVKD.

The gene calls are TRBV24-1 and TRBJ2-1, with D perhaps matching TRBD2 (5 bases). V shed 3 bases and J shed 3 bases, with 11 bases lying between them. The CDR3 is 15 residues long. Germline loops: CDR1 KGHDR, CDR2 SFDVKD. The chain's CDR3 is CATSDPGLIYNEQFF. The CDR3 region has the DNA TGTGCCACCAGTGATCCCGGACTGATCTACAATGAGCAGTTCTTC.